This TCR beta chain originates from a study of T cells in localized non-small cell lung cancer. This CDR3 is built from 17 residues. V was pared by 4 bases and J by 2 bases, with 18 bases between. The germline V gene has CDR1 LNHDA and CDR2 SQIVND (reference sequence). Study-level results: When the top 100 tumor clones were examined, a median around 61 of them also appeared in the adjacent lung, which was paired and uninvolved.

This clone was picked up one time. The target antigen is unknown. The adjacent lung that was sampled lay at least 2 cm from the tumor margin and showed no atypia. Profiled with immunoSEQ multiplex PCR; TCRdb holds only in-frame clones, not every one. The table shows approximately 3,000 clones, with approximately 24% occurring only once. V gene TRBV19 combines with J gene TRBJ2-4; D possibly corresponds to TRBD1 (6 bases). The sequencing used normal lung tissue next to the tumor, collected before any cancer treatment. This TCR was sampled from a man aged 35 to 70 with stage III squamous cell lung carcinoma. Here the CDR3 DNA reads TGTGCCAGTAGTAAATTAAGAGGACAGACGTCCAAAAACATTCAGTACTTC. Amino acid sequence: CASSKLRGQTSKNIQYF.